This T cell receptor (beta chain) originates from a study of blood T cell repertoires in COVID-19. Study-wide context: PBMCs, B-cell-depleted T cells, or T cells provided the cDNA or gDNA that made up the material.

Assay: immunoSEQ multiplex PCR; the TCRdb copy retains only in-frame clones and omits some. Here the sample spans 240,000 or so clones, approximately 80% being singletons. The CDR3 extends over 14 amino acids. Trimming left V 2 bases short and J 2 bases short, with 10 bases between. The germline CDR1 and CDR2 sequences are SGHAT and FQNNGV. Input material: peripheral blood. The V gene is TRBV11-2, the J gene TRBJ2-7; a weak D match, TRBD1 (6 bases). The sequence was collected from an elderly woman with acute or convalescent COVID-19. Here the CDR3 reads CASSLMQGTYEQYF. CDR3 DNA sequence: TGTGCCAGCAGCTTAATGCAGGGGACCTACGAGCAGTACTTC.